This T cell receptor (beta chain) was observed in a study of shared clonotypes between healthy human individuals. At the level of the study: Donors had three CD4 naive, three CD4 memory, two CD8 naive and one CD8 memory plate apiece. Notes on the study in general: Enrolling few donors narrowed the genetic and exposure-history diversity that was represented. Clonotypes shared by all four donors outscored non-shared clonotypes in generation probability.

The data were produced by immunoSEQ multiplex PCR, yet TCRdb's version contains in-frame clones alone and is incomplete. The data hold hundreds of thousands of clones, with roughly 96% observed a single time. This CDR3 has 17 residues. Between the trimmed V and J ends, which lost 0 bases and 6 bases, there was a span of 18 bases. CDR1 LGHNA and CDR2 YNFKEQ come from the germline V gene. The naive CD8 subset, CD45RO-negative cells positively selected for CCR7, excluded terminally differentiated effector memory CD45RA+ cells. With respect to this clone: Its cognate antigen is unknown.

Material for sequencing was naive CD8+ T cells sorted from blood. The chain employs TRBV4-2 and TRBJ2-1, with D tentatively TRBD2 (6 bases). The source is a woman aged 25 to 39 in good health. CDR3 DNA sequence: TGTGCCAGCAGCCAAGAGATAGCTAGCGAATTAAGCAATGAGCAGTTCTTC. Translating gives CASSQEIASELSNEQFF.